Sequencing of this T cell receptor (beta chain) was carried out in a study of shared clonotypes between healthy human individuals. Study-level results: Generally, estimated richness proved larger in naive subsets than it did in memory subsets.

Per sorted-subset replicate PCR, input was approximately 0.2 ug DNA, representing tens of thousands of T cell genomes. Sequenced by immunoSEQ multiplex PCR; TCRdb stores in-frame clones only, minus some. The data show some 1,100,000 clones, about 84% seen once. Notes on this clone: The antigen is not known.

V was pared by 3 bases and J by 5 bases, with 5 bases of the junction left unmatched. The CDR3 is 14 residues long. The germline gives CDR1 SGHRS, CDR2 YFSETQ. The chain employs TRBV5-1 and TRBJ2-5; 9 bases match TRBD1. This receptor was obtained from a young man in good health. Some clones in this sample may be carry-over from other donors' samples. What was sequenced was memory CD4+ T cells from PBMCs. Sample subset: CD45RA-negative fraction. CDR3 nucleotides: TGCGCCAGCAGCTCGACAGGGGGTTGGGAGACCCAGTACTTC. It yields the protein CASSSTGGWETQYF.